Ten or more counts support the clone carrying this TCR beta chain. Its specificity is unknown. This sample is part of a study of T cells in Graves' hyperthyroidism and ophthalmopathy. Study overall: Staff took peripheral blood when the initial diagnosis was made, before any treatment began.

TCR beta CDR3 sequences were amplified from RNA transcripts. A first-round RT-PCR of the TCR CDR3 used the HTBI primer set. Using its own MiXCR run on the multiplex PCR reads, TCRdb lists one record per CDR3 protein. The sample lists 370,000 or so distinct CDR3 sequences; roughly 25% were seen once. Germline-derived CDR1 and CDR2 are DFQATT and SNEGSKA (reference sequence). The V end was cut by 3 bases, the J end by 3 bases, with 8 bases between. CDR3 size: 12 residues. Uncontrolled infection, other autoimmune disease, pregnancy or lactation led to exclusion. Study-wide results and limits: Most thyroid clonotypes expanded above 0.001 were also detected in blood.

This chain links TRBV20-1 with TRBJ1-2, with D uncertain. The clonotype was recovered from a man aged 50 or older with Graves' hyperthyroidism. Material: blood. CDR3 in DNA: TGCAGTGCTAGGAGGAGCGACTATGGCTACACCTTC. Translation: CSARRSDYGYTF.